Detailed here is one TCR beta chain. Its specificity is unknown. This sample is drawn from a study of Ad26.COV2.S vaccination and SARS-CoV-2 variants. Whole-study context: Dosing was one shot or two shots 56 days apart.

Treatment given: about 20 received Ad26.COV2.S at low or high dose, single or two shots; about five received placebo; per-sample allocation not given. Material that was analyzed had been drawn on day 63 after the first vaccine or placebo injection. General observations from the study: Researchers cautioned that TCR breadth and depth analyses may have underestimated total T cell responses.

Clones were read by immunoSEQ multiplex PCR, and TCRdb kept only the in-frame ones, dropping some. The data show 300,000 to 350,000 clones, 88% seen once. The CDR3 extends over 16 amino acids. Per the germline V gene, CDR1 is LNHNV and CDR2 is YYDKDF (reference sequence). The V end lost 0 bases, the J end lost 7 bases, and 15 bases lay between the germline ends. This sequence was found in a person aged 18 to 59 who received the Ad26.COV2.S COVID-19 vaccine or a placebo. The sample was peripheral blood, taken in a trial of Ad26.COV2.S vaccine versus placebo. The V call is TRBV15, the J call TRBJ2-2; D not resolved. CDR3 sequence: CATSRDASIVGGELFF. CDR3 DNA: TGTGCCACCAGCAGAGATGCCTCCATAGTCGGCGGGGAGCTGTTTTTT.